Shown below are 19 T cell receptor beta chains from a single sample sequenced in a study of blood T cell repertoires in COVID-19. Sequenced by immunoSEQ multiplex PCR; TCRdb stores in-frame clones only, minus some. The profile covers 310,000 or so clones, with around 90% appearing a single time and 1.7% taken by the ten largest. The sequencing sample was made of PBMCs or T cells enriched from blood (not recorded which). These receptors originate from a woman under 30 with acute COVID-19.

The rearrangement uses TRBV30 and TRBJ1-4, with D possibly being TRBD1 (5 bases). CDR3 size: 14 residues. Trimming took off 5 bases at V and 7 bases at J, with 17 bases between the two ends. Looked up from germline, CDR1 is GTSNPN and CDR2 is SVGIG (reference sequence). The CDR3 protein is CAWDKQVSGEKLFF. The CDR3 DNA sequence: TGTGCCTGGGATAAACAGGTTTCTGGTGAAAAACTGTTTTTT.

V gene TRBV6-1 combines with J gene TRBJ1-1; a weak D match, TRBD1 (5 bases). The germline V gene has CDR1 MNHNS and CDR2 SASEGT. V lost 2 bases to trimming and J lost 7 bases, with 17 bases between them. This CDR3 spans 15 amino acids. CDR3 in amino acids: CASSEPGTADREAFF. The CDR3 DNA reads TGTGCCAGCAGTGAACCCGGGACTGCAGACCGTGAAGCTTTCTTT.

The chain combines TRBV5-1 with TRBJ2-1, with 7 bases matching TRBD1. CDR1 is SGHRS, CDR2 YFSETQ, per germline. J gave up 6 bases and V 4 bases, and 7 bases lay outside the gene matches. This CDR3 contains 14 residues. The CDR3 here is CASSTWDSTNEQFF. The CDR3 bases are TGCGCCAGCAGCACCTGGGACAGCACCAATGAGCAGTTCTTC. Full variable domain (outside the CDR3, taken from reference TRBV5-1 and TRBJ2-1): KAGVTQTPRYLIKTRGQQVTLSCSPISGHRSVSWYQQTPGQGLQFLFEYFSETQRNKGNFPGRFSGRQFSNSRSEMNVSTLELGDSALYLCASSTWDSTNEQFFGPGTRLTVL.

The chain uses TRBV28 and TRBJ1-2; the D is unclear. Germline V CDR1 and CDR2: MDHEN, SYDVKM. The length of the CDR3 is 16 residues. V gave up 3 bases and J gave up 2 bases, with 16 bases separating them. Written as DNA, the CDR3 is TGTGCCAGCAGTTTCCCCCCTAGGGCGGGGAACTATGGCTACACCTTC. Protein product: CASSFPPRAGNYGYTF.

The chain joins TRBV9 to TRBJ1-1; D ambiguous. The germline CDR1 and CDR2 sequences are SGDLS and YYNGEE. Trimming shortened V by 4 bases and J by 1 base, and 5 bases separated the two germline ends. This CDR3 has 12 amino acids. The CDR3 region has the DNA TGTGCCAGCAGCACAGCGAACACTGAAGCTTTCTTT. Translated, it gives CASSTANTEAFF.

The rearrangement links TRBV5-1 to TRBJ2-4, with 7 nucleotides matching TRBD1. V shed 1 base, J shed 1 base, and the junction held 5 bases outside the gene matches. The CDR3 is 16 amino acids. Per the germline V gene, CDR1 is SGHRS and CDR2 is YFSETQ. The CDR3 spells CASSLTGVLAKNIQYF. The CDR3 bases are TGCGCCAGCAGCTTGACAGGGGTCCTGGCCAAAAACATTCAGTACTTC.

The chain couples TRBV6-1 to TRBJ1-5; D is ambiguous. This CDR3 is 15 amino acids long. CDR1 is MNHNS, CDR2 SASEGT, per germline. V dropped 3 bases and J dropped 7 bases, with 16 bases sitting between them. CDR3 sequence (DNA): TGTGCCAGCAGTGATGGGTGGCAGGTGGAACAGCCCCAGCATTTT. It yields the protein CASSDGWQVEQPQHF.

This clone has just a few counts. This chain links TRBV29-1 with TRBJ1-5; 10 bases are a match to TRBD1. V trimming: 5 bases; J trimming: 5 bases; junction bases outside the gene matches: 3. The germline CDR1 and CDR2 sequences are SQVTM and ANQGSEA. The CDR3 consists of 13 residues. Here the CDR3 reads CSVLTGGDQPQHF. As DNA, the CDR3 is TGCAGCGTTTTGACAGGGGGCGATCAGCCCCAGCATTTT.

The genes are TRBV19 and TRBJ1-5, with TRBD1 identical over 9 bases. The CDR3 totals 14 residues. The germline gives CDR1 LNHDA, CDR2 SQIVND (reference sequence). The V gene end was trimmed by 6 bases and the J gene end by 4 bases; junction bases not matched to a gene: 4. The CDR3 DNA reads as TGTGCCAGTAGGGGACAGGGTTGGAATCAGCCCCAGCATTTT. This translates into CASRGQGWNQPQHF.

The chain couples TRBV4-3 to TRBJ2-2; weak D call: TRBD1 (5 bases). Germline values: CDR1 LGHNA, CDR2 YSLEER. Trimming took off 0 bases at V and 6 bases at J, with 11 bases between the two ends. This CDR3 has 15 amino acids. In nucleotides, the CDR3 is TGCGCCAGCAGCCAAGATAAAGGGGTCCCCGGGGAGCTGTTTTTT. Residues: CASSQDKGVPGELFF.

In its sample, this clone was seen a few times. This rearrangement joins TRBV11-1 to TRBJ2-1; D perhaps matches TRBD1 (6 bases). The germline V gene has CDR1 SGHAT and CDR2 FQDESV (reference sequence). Trimming shortened V by 6 bases and J by 1 base, and 13 bases separated the two germline ends. This CDR3 comprises 15 residues. CDR3 nucleotides: TGTGCCAGCAGTCTACGACAGGTATCCTACAATGAGCAGTTCTTC. Translating it yields CASSLRQVSYNEQFF.

The gene calls are TRBV5-1 and TRBJ2-7; 12 nucleotides agree with TRBD2. In germline, CDR1 is SGHRS, CDR2 YFSETQ. The trim removed 3 bases at V and 6 bases at J, leaving 13 bases unmatched. There are 17 residues in the CDR3. CDR3 sequence (DNA): TGCGCCAGCAGCTCGGGGGGACTAGCGGGTTCGGAGGTCGAGCAGTACTTC. Amino acids: CASSSGGLAGSEVEQYF. Looking up the rest from reference TRBV5-1 and TRBJ2-7 gives the full variable domain: KAGVTQTPRYLIKTRGQQVTLSCSPISGHRSVSWYQQTPGQGLQFLFEYFSETQRNKGNFPGRFSGRQFSNSRSEMNVSTLELGDSALYLCASSSGGLAGSEVEQYFGPGTRLTVT.

The gene calls are TRBV6-5 and TRBJ2-7; no firm D call. Trimming pared 0 bases from V and 0 bases from J, leaving 12 bases between. CDR1 and CDR2 (germline): MNHEY, SVGAGI. The CDR3 has 16 residues. For the CDR3, the DNA is TGTGCCAGCAGTTACTCGAGAGCGCCCAGCTCCTACGAGCAGTACTTC. Translated, it gives CASSYSRAPSSYEQYF.

This rearrangement joins TRBV5-4 to TRBJ2-1; 7 positions match TRBD1. Trimming removed 2 bases from V and 0 bases from J; junction bases left unmatched: 8. Germline loops: CDR1 SGHNT, CDR2 YYREEE (reference sequence). CDR3 size: 17 residues. The CDR3: CASSFWTGRHSYNEQFF. DNA for the CDR3: TGTGCCAGCAGCTTTTGGACAGGCCGGCACTCCTACAATGAGCAGTTCTTC.

This sequence joins TRBV6-5 and TRBJ1-2, with unresolved D. The germline V gene encodes CDR1 MNHEY and CDR2 SVGAGI. The length of the CDR3 is 14 residues. V gave up 5 bases and J gave up 0 bases, with 10 bases separating them. The chain's CDR3 is CASSRLGANYGYTF. For the CDR3, the DNA is TGTGCCAGCAGTCGGCTTGGAGCTAACTATGGCTACACCTTC.

The V and J genes are TRBV5-5 and TRBJ1-1, with D perhaps TRBD1 (5 bases). This CDR3 is 15 amino acids long. The germline CDR1 and CDR2 sequences are SGHKS and YYEKEE (reference sequence). V lost 4 bases, J lost 1 base, and 14 bases lay in between. The CDR3 sequence is CASSPRGGANTEAFF. The DNA of the CDR3 is TGTGCCAGCAGCCCCCGGGGAGGGGCGAACACTGAAGCTTTCTTT.

CDR3 amino acids: CASSGGLASTDTQYF. CDR3 bases: TGCGCCAGCAGCGGGGGACTAGCAAGCACAGATACGCAGTATTTT. The genes are TRBV5-1 and TRBJ2-3; 9 bases are shared with TRBD2. Germline-derived CDR1 and CDR2 are SGHRS and YFSETQ. V was clipped by 4 bases and J by 0 bases; unmatched bases: 3. The CDR3 spans 15 residues.

V usage is TRBV3-1 (or the pseudogene TRBV3-2) and J usage is TRBJ2-3, with 7 bases fitting TRBD2. V shed 0 bases and J 5 bases; nucleotides not matched to a gene: 17. This CDR3 is 19 amino acids long. Germline V lookup: CDR1 LGHDT, CDR2 YNNKEL (reference sequence). The CDR3 sequence is CASSQEGSLGGGSQDTQYF. CDR3 DNA sequence: TGTGCCAGCAGCCAAGAAGGGTCATTAGGAGGCGGGAGTCAAGATACGCAGTATTTT.

This clone has only one observation. CDR3 sequence (DNA): TGTGCCAGTAGTATGGCAGGGGGCCCGAATGAGCAGTTCTTC. This encodes CASSMAGGPNEQFF. The chain joins TRBV19 to TRBJ2-1, with TRBD1 matching 8 bases. Trimming removed 3 bases from V and 7 bases from J; junction bases left unmatched: 5. Per germline, CDR1 LNHDA and CDR2 SQIVND (reference sequence). The CDR3 is 14 residues long. Based on the CDR3 plus reference TRBV19 and TRBJ2-1, the full variable domain is DGGITQSPKYLFRKEGQNVTLSCEQNLNHDAMYWYRQDPGQGLRLIYYSQIVNDFQKGDIAEGYSVSREKKESFPLTVTSAQKNPTAFYLCASSMAGGPNEQFFGPGTRLTVL.